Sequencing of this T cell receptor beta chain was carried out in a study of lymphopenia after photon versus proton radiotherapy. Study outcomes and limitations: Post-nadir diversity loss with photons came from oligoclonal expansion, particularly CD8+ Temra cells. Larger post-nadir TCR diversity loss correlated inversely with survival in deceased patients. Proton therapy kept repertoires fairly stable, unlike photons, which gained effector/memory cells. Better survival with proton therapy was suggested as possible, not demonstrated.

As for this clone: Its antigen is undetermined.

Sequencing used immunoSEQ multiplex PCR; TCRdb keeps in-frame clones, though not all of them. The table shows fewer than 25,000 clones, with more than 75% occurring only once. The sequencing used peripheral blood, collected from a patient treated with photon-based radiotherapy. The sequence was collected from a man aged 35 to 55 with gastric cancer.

The CDR3 reads CASSLRLRGVFDEQFF. CDR3 nucleotide sequence: TGTGCCAGCAGCTTGAGGTTGCGGGGGGTATTCGATGAGCAGTTCTTC. V is TRBV7-6 and J is TRBJ2-1; TRBD2 agrees at 8 bases. CDR3 length: 16 residues. Trimming cost V 3 bases and J 8 bases; bases outside gene matches: 12. Germline CDR1 reads SGHVS; CDR2 reads FNYEAQ.